A selection of T cell receptor beta chains follows, all from one sample in a study of kidney transplant recipient with SARS-CoV-2 infection. One entry per CDR3 protein, called by TCRdb with MiXCR from the reads. The sample records 200,000 to 300,000 distinct CDR3 sequences, under 30% being singletons. This material consisted of a blood sample, taken at baseline and on day 111 from a kidney transplant recipient. These receptors came from a young adult male patient who had COVID-19 and was a kidney transplant recipient. The graft donor may account for some of the T cells. Both conserved end residues are part of each CDR3. Each record gives: D gene, clone size, J gene, V gene, CDR3 DNA, CDR3 protein. D genes are given only for firm matches. Expanded clones are given a class, and other clones once, few, many or no size at all.

. | many | TRBJ1-2 | TRBV30 | TGTGCCTGGCAAGGACCGCGTTATAGAAAGACCTATGGCTACACCTTC | CAWQGPRYRKTYGYTF
TRBD1 | many | TRBJ1-4 | TRBV24-1 | TGTGCCACCAGTGAGAGACAGGGCAGAGATGAAAAACTGTTTTTT | CATSERQGRDEKLFF
. | many | TRBJ1-1 | TRBV6-5 | TGTGCCAGCAGTCACAGAGTTATGAACACTGAAGCTTTCTTT | CASSHRVMNTEAFF
TRBD2 | few | TRBJ2-4 | TRBV5-1 | TGCGCCAGCAGCTGGACTAGCGGGGGGGCCGAGGCCAAAAACATTCAGTACTTC | CASSWTSGGAEAKNIQYF
. | many | TRBJ1-2 | TRBV3-1 | TGTGCCAGCAGCCCCACTATGGCAGGGGAGGGCTACACCTTC | CASSPTMAGEGYTF
. | few | TRBJ2-2 | TRBV3-1 | TGTGCCAGCAGCGGATCTGTTCCCATTTCAGGCTTGACCGGGGAGCTGTTTTTT | CASSGSVPISGLTGELFF
. | few | TRBJ1-2 | TRBV6-4 | TGTGCCAGCAGTCATCCACACTCACACGGAAAGACCTATGGCTACACCTTC | CASSHPHSHGKTYGYTF
. | many | TRBJ1-2 | TRBV6-6 | TGTGCCAGCAGTATAGGTGAAGGTGGGAGAAAGACCTATGGCTACACCTTC | CASSIGEGGRKTYGYTF
. | many | TRBJ1-2 | TRBV9 | TGTGCCAGCAGCGCAGATGTGGCTAACTATGGCTACACCTTC | CASSADVANYGYTF
. | many | TRBJ1-2 | TRBV7-6 | TGTGCCAGCAGCTGTAGAAATGAATCTCGAAAGACCTATGGCTACACCTTC | CASSCRNESRKTYGYTF
. | few | TRBJ2-7 | TRBV20-1 | TGCAGTGCTAGCCGGGACCCCTTACGGGAGCAGTACTTC | CSASRDPLREQYF
. | many | TRBJ1-1 | TRBV21-1 | TGTGCCAGCGATCAAGGGTATAACACTGAAGCTTTCTTT | CASDQGYNTEAFF
. | many | TRBJ1-1 | TRBV1 | TGCACCAGCAGCCAGCCCACTGAAGCTTTCTTT | CTSSQPTEAFF
. | . | TRBJ1-1 | TRBV6-5 | TGTGCCAGCAGTCACTCGATTCAGGGGAACACTGAAGCTTTCTTT | CASSHSIQGNTEAFF
. | many | TRBJ1-2 | TRBV6-6 | TGTGCCAGCAGTATCCAATCAGGTGGGAGAAAGACCTATGGCTACACCTTC | CASSIQSGGRKTYGYTF
TRBD1 | many | TRBJ1-2 | TRBV7-2 | TGTGCCAGCAGCGCCACCGGGACAGGGAGCTATGGCTACACCTTC | CASSATGTGSYGYTF
. | many | TRBJ1-3 | TRBV30 | TGTGCCTGGAGTGCTACAATCTCTGGAAACACCATATATTTT | CAWSATISGNTIYF
TRBD2 | once | TRBJ2-2 | TRBV3-1 | TGTACCAGCAGCCCTAGCGGGGGCACCGGGGAGCTGTTTTTT | CTSSPSGGTGELFF
. | many | TRBJ1-5 | TRBV18 | TGTGCCAGCTCTCCACAAAACAGTTTTAGCAATCAGCCCCAGCATTTT | CASSPQNSFSNQPQHF
. | many | TRBJ1-2 | TRBV5-6 | TGTGCCAGCACATCCGGCAATAGTCGAAAGACCTATGGCTACACCTTC | CASTSGNSRKTYGYTF
. | many | TRBJ1-2 | TRBV7-9 | TGTGCCAGCAGCCATCAAGGATACCATGGAAAGACCTATGGCTACACCTTC | CASSHQGYHGKTYGYTF
TRBD1 | many | TRBJ2-7 | TRBV5-1 | TGCGCCAGCAGCAAGGGACAGGGGAACTCCTACGAGCAGTACTTC | CASSKGQGNSYEQYF
. | many | TRBJ1-2 | TRBV12-5 | TGTGCTAGTGGTTGCGCGAATTTGCAGGGAAAGACCTATGGCTACACCTTC | CASGCANLQGKTYGYTF
. | many | TRBJ2-3 | TRBV6-2/TRBV6-3 | TGTGCCAGCAGTTCACAGGGTAGGGGCACAGATACGCAGTATTTT | CASSSQGRGTDTQYF
. | many | TRBJ2-7 | TRBV7-9 | TGTGCCAGCAGCTTAGGTGAGACAGCCTACGAGCAGTACTTC | CASSLGETAYEQYF
. | many | TRBJ1-6 | TRBV15 | TGTGCCCTATCAGCTGGGAGGGATTCACCCCTCCACTTT | CALSAGRDSPLHF
. | few | TRBJ1-2 | TRBV6-2/TRBV6-3 | TGTGCCAGCAGTCAGCGCGACTGCATCGGAAAGACCTATGGCTACACCTTC | CASSQRDCIGKTYGYTF
. | many | TRBJ2-5 | TRBV3-1 | TGTGCCAGCAGCCGGTGGGCTCCCATTTCTTTCTCTGAGACCCAGTACTTC | CASSRWAPISFSETQYF
. | . | TRBJ1-2 | TRBV19 | TGTGCCAGTAGTAGTACGATGACAAATCGAAAGACCTATGGCTACACCTTC | CASSSTMTNRKTYGYTF
. | many | TRBJ2-6 | TRBV2 | TGTGCCAGCCACGGTTCTGGGGCCAACGTCCTGACTTTC | CASHGSGANVLTF
. | many | TRBJ2-1 | TRBV7-9 | TGTGCCAGCAGCCCAGGGTGGTATGAGCAGTTCTTC | CASSPGWYEQFF
TRBD2 | many | TRBJ2-5 | TRBV10-2 | TGCGCCAGCAACACGCAGCGGGATCGGGTAGAGACCCAGTACTTC | CASNTQRDRVETQYF
. | many | TRBJ2-7 | TRBV6-5 | TGTGCCAGCACCACGGACCGAGGTGCAGGGGAGCAGTACTTC | CASTTDRGAGEQYF
. | . | TRBJ1-2 | TRBV4-3 | TGCGCCAGCAGCTTCTCTGGAGGACGTCGAAAGACCTATGGCTACACCTTC | CASSFSGGRRKTYGYTF
TRBD1 | many | TRBJ2-7 | TRBV30 | TGTGCCTGGAGTGGGGGACAGGGGAAGTACGAGCAGTACTTC | CAWSGGQGKYEQYF
. | . | TRBJ2-1 | TRBV28 | TGTGCCAGCAGCGAATCACAGGGTGGCGCCTACAATGAGCAGTTCTTC | CASSESQGGAYNEQFF
. | many | TRBJ1-5 | TRBV4-2 | TGTGCCAGCAGCCAAGACCTGGACAGAATTTTCCCTCAGCCCCAGCATTTT | CASSQDLDRIFPQPQHF
. | many | TRBJ1-6 | TRBV3-1 | TGTGCCAGCAGCCAAGGAACCCAATACAATTCACCCCTCCACTTT | CASSQGTQYNSPLHF
. | . | TRBJ1-1 | TRBV30 | TGTGCCTGGAGTGTGGTGAACACTGAAGCTTTCTTT | CAWSVVNTEAFF
. | . | TRBJ1-2 | TRBV6-5 | TGTGCCTGCAGTATGCACCCGGAATGTAGAAAGACCTATGGCTACACCTTC | CACSMHPECRKTYGYTF
. | . | TRBJ1-2 | TRBV5-1 | TGCGCCAGCCGGGTCGCATCGGTTCGAAAGACCTATGGCTACACCTTC | CASRVASVRKTYGYTF
TRBD2 | many | TRBJ2-2 | TRBV2 | TGTGCCAGCAGTAGGACTAGCGGGAGTGCGAACACCGGGGAGCTGTTTTTT | CASSRTSGSANTGELFF
. | many | TRBJ2-7 | TRBV9 | TGTGCCAGCAGCGTAGGGGTTCCTGAGCACGAGCAGTACTTC | CASSVGVPEHEQYF
TRBD1 | . | TRBJ1-6 | TRBV20-1 | TGCAGTGCTAGAGATTCGGACAGGGAGACTTCACCCCTCCACTTT | CSARDSDRETSPLHF
TRBD2 | many | TRBJ2-2 | TRBV6-5 | TGTGCCAGCAGAGAGGTAGCGGGAGGGCCGTCCGGGGAGCTGTTTTTT | CASREVAGGPSGELFF
. | many | TRBJ1-2 | TRBV16 | TGTGCCAGCAGCGGGTCCCCGGTCGTTAGAAAGACCTATGGCTACACCTTC | CASSGSPVVRKTYGYTF